A single sample gave rise to the 21 T cell receptor beta chains below, sequenced in a study of blood T cell repertoires in COVID-19. Generated by immunoSEQ multiplex PCR, the TCRdb table keeps only in-frame clones and is missing some. This sample has about 310,000 clones, with roughly 90% found just once. Input material: PBMCs or T cells enriched from blood (not recorded which). The receptors were sampled from a woman in her forties who had recovered from COVID-19.

J is TRBJ2-1 and V is TRBV9; D might be TRBD2 (6 bases). Germline V CDR1 and CDR2: SGDLS, YYNGEE. Trimming pared 5 bases from V and 8 bases from J, leaving 17 bases between. CDR3 size: 14 residues. This chain's CDR3 is CASSTQPLADEQFF. In nucleotides, the CDR3 is TGTGCCAGCAGTACCCAACCTTTAGCGGATGAGCAGTTCTTC.

The chain couples TRBV21-1 to TRBJ2-3; the D call TRBD2 from the table was never checked on the DNA. TRBV21-1 is a listed pseudogene. CDR3 length: 16 amino acids. CDR3 nucleotides: TGTGCCAGCAGCATCCATAGCGGGAGGCCCACAGATACGCAGTATTTT. This translates into CASSIHSGRPTDTQYF.

The chain combines TRBV29-1 with TRBJ2-7, with TRBD1 as a possible D gene (6 bases). With 2 bases removed from V and 0 bases from J, the gap between germline ends came to 14 bases. CDR1 is SQVTM, CDR2 ANQGSEA, per germline. CDR3 length: 15 amino acids. The CDR3 DNA follows: TGCAGCGTTGAATCGTATAGGGGGACCTCCTACGAGCAGTACTTC. Translation: CSVESYRGTSYEQYF.

This clone was counted a few times. J is TRBJ2-7 and V is TRBV18, with 8 bases identical to TRBD1. The CDR3 extends over 13 amino acids. The V gene end was trimmed by 5 bases and the J gene end by 6 bases; junction bases not matched to a gene: 6. The V gene's germline CDR1 is KGHSH and CDR2 LQKENI. In DNA form, the CDR3 reads TGTGCCAGCTCAGTATCCAGGGGGCTCGAGCAGTACTTC. Translation: CASSVSRGLEQYF.

The chain couples TRBV4-1 to TRBJ1-6, with 7 bases lining up with TRBD1. J gave up 7 bases and V 3 bases, and 6 bases lay outside the gene matches. Germline lookup yields CDR1 MGHRA and CDR2 YSYEKL. The CDR3 has 15 residues. CDR3 nucleotide sequence: TGCGCCAGCAGCCAGGGACAGAACGACAATTCACCCCTCCACTTT. It translates to CASSQGQNDNSPLHF.

V is TRBV29-1 and J is TRBJ1-2; possibly TRBD1 for D (6 bases). From germline, CDR1 is SQVTM and CDR2 ANQGSEA. V was trimmed by 6 bases and J by 0 bases, leaving 14 bases between them. The CDR3 consists of 14 residues. CDR3 nucleotide sequence: TGCAGCGTGTCTCGGGACACCACTAACTATGGCTACACCTTC. This codes for CSVSRDTTNYGYTF. The complete variable domain, with remaining parts taken from reference TRBV29-1 and TRBJ1-2, reads SAVISQKPSRDICQRGTSLTIQCQVDSQVTMMFWYRQQPGQSLTLIATANQGSEATYESGFVIDKFPISRPNLTFSTLTVSNMSPEDSSIYLCSVSRDTTNYGYTFGSGTRLTVV.

The chain uses TRBV6-5 and TRBJ1-2, with D uncertain. This CDR3 contains 15 residues. V was trimmed by 3 bases and J by 8 bases, leaving 19 bases between them. Germline V lookup: CDR1 MNHEY, CDR2 SVGAGI. The CDR3 here is CASSYKGRPSLGYTF. The CDR3 DNA reads TGTGCCAGCAGTTATAAAGGCAGGCCCAGCCTCGGCTACACCTTC.

Here the CDR3 DNA reads TGTGCCAGCAGCACGACAGGGCCTAACTATGGCTACACCTTC. Its translation is CASSTTGPNYGYTF. V is TRBV5-6 and J is TRBJ1-2, with 7 bases matching TRBD1. This CDR3 spans 14 amino acids. Germline V gene lookup returns CDR1 SGHDT and CDR2 YYEEEE. The V gene end was trimmed by 4 bases and the J gene end by 0 bases; junction bases not matched to a gene: 3.

The chain recombines TRBV11-1 with TRBJ1-1; D possibly corresponds to TRBD1 (5 bases). Germline V gene lookup returns CDR1 SGHAT and CDR2 FQDESV (reference sequence). The CDR3 extends over 13 amino acids. V was trimmed by 4 bases and J by 1 base, leaving 7 bases between them. The CDR3 loop reads CASSSQGNTEAFF. DNA for the CDR3: TGTGCCAGCAGCTCTCAGGGGAACACTGAAGCTTTCTTT.

The chain employs TRBV9 and TRBJ2-7; D is possibly TRBD2 (6 bases). Per germline, CDR1 SGDLS and CDR2 YYNGEE. V gave up 2 bases and J gave up 2 bases, with 14 bases separating them. The CDR3 runs to 15 residues. The CDR3 nucleotides are TGTGCCAGCAGCGTGGGAAGGGACTCCACCTACGAGCAGTACTTC. It encodes CASSVGRDSTYEQYF.

The chain has TRBV7-9 and TRBJ2-1, with 13 positions matching TRBD2. The germline gives CDR1 SEHNR, CDR2 FQNEAQ (reference sequence). Trimming removed 7 bases from V and 6 bases from J; junction bases left unmatched: 6. The CDR3 loop spans 15 amino acids. The CDR3 DNA is TGTGCCAGCACCCCCGGGACTAGCGGGGCCAATGAGCAGTTCTTC. Its protein product is CASTPGTSGANEQFF.

This chain connects TRBV24-1 to TRBJ1-5; no definite D call. The CDR3 runs to 13 residues. Trimming pared 5 bases from V and 2 bases from J, leaving 6 bases between. The germline V gene has CDR1 KGHDR and CDR2 SFDVKD. CDR3: CATSARGNQPQHF. As DNA, the CDR3 is TGTGCCACCAGTGCACGGGGCAATCAGCCCCAGCATTTT.

The V and J genes are TRBV9 and TRBJ2-3; D may be TRBD1 (5 bases). V lost 4 bases and J 2 bases, leaving 11 bases between the germline ends. Germline loops: CDR1 SGDLS, CDR2 YYNGEE. The CDR3 consists of 14 residues. DNA of the CDR3: TGTGCCAGCAGCTCCGTAGGGGACACAGATACGCAGTATTTT. Its translation: CASSSVGDTDTQYF.

The V and J genes are TRBV5-1 and TRBJ1-5, with a tentative D call TRBD1 (5 bases). The CDR3 runs 16 residues. The germline gives CDR1 SGHRS, CDR2 YFSETQ. Trimming left V 0 bases short and J 5 bases short, with 15 bases between. The CDR3, as DNA: TGCGCCAGCAGCTTGGGGGGTCAGGGATACGATCAGCCCCAGCATTTT. It encodes CASSLGGQGYDQPQHF.

The chain combines TRBV4-3 with TRBJ1-4; D call uncertain. Trimming took 0 bases from V and 7 from J, leaving 3 bases between them. Germline V gene data show CDR1 as LGHNA and CDR2 as YSLEER. This CDR3 contains 12 residues. The CDR3 coding sequence is TGCGCCAGCAGCCAAGACGGTGAAAAACTGTTTTTT. As protein: CASSQDGEKLFF.

V is TRBV9 and J is TRBJ2-2, with 8 bases matching TRBD2. V trimming: 1 base; J trimming: 0 bases; junction bases outside the gene matches: 2. The CDR3 spans 16 residues. CDR1 is SGDLS, CDR2 YYNGEE, per germline. The CDR3, as DNA: TGTGCCAGCAGCGTATCCGGGGGGGCGAACACCGGGGAGCTGTTTTTT. Encoded protein: CASSVSGGANTGELFF.

The chain is built from TRBV15 and TRBJ2-7; 10 nucleotides agree with TRBD2. V was clipped by 3 bases and J by 5 bases; unmatched bases: 7. CDR3 length: 15 residues. Germline-derived CDR1 and CDR2 are LNHNV and YYDKDF (reference sequence). For the CDR3, the DNA is TGTGCCACCAGCAGTGGAGCGGGAGGGTGGGACGAGCAGTACTTC. This translates into CATSSGAGGWDEQYF.

The chain links TRBV3-1 (or the pseudogene TRBV3-2) to TRBJ2-1, with TRBD2 as a possible D gene (6 bases). Trimming shortened V by 1 base and J by 15 bases, and 13 bases separated the two germline ends. Germline V gene sequence: CDR1 LGHDT, CDR2 YNNKEL (reference sequence). The CDR3 covers 12 residues. CDR3 DNA sequence: TGTGCCAGCAGCCAAGGAGGAGGGGTGGGGTTCTTC. Translation: CASSQGGGVGFF.

The chain links TRBV4-2 to TRBJ2-7; D is possibly TRBD1 (5 bases). The length of the CDR3 is 15 residues. Germline lookup yields CDR1 LGHNA and CDR2 YNFKEQ. V dropped 4 bases and J dropped 2 bases, with 15 bases sitting between them. The CDR3 region has the DNA TGTGCCAGCAGCCCTGACAGCTCTGCAACCTACGAGCAGTACTTC. Protein: CASSPDSSATYEQYF.

The chain combines TRBV6-5 with TRBJ1-1; TRBD1 agrees at 7 bases. The germline V gene encodes CDR1 MNHEY and CDR2 SVGAGI. The CDR3 is 15 residues long. V lost 7 bases, J lost 1 base, and 9 bases stayed unmatched. CDR3 nucleotides: TGTGCCAGCAAGTATGTAACAGGGGCGAACACTGAAGCTTTCTTT. Protein sequence: CASKYVTGANTEAFF.

The chain employs TRBV30 and TRBJ2-7, with D possibly TRBD1 on 6 matching bases. Germline CDR1 is GTSNPN and CDR2 is SVGIG (reference sequence). V lost 2 bases and J 5 bases, leaving 13 bases between the germline ends. The CDR3 is 13 residues long. In DNA form, the CDR3 reads TGTGCCTGGAGTAAACAGGGTTCCCACGAGCAGTACTTC. Translated, it gives CAWSKQGSHEQYF.